This T cell receptor (beta chain) was obtained from a study of cytomegalovirus exposure and HLA in healthy donors. Study-wide findings and caveats: Earlier findings revealed that most TCR beta V segments proved productive either about 87% or about 30% of the time. A later analysis showed HLA-associated TCR beta chains outstripping equally common others in clonal expansion. An assumption of roughly uniform sequencing depth across donors underlay the presence/absence analyses. Whilst most TCR sequences proved rare, a subset of public TCRs occurred across many donors.

There are 13 residues in the CDR3. V shed 3 bases and J shed 3 bases, with 8 bases lying between them. The germline CDR1 and CDR2 sequences are SGDLS and YYNGEE. The PCR used 60 Vbeta and 13 Jbeta primers. Produced via immunoSEQ multiplex PCR; TCRdb's table is partial and in-frame only. The sample has approximately 150,000 clones, 75% seen once. Worth noting for this clone: Its antigen is still unknown.

The receptor was isolated from a man aged 35-49 years in good health and CMV-seronegative. The rearrangement joins TRBV9 to TRBJ2-3; D may be TRBD1 (5 bases). The specimen sequenced was PBMCs. The CDR3: CASSARQTDTQYF. In nucleotides, the CDR3 is TGTGCCAGCAGCGCGAGACAGACAGATACGCAGTATTTT.